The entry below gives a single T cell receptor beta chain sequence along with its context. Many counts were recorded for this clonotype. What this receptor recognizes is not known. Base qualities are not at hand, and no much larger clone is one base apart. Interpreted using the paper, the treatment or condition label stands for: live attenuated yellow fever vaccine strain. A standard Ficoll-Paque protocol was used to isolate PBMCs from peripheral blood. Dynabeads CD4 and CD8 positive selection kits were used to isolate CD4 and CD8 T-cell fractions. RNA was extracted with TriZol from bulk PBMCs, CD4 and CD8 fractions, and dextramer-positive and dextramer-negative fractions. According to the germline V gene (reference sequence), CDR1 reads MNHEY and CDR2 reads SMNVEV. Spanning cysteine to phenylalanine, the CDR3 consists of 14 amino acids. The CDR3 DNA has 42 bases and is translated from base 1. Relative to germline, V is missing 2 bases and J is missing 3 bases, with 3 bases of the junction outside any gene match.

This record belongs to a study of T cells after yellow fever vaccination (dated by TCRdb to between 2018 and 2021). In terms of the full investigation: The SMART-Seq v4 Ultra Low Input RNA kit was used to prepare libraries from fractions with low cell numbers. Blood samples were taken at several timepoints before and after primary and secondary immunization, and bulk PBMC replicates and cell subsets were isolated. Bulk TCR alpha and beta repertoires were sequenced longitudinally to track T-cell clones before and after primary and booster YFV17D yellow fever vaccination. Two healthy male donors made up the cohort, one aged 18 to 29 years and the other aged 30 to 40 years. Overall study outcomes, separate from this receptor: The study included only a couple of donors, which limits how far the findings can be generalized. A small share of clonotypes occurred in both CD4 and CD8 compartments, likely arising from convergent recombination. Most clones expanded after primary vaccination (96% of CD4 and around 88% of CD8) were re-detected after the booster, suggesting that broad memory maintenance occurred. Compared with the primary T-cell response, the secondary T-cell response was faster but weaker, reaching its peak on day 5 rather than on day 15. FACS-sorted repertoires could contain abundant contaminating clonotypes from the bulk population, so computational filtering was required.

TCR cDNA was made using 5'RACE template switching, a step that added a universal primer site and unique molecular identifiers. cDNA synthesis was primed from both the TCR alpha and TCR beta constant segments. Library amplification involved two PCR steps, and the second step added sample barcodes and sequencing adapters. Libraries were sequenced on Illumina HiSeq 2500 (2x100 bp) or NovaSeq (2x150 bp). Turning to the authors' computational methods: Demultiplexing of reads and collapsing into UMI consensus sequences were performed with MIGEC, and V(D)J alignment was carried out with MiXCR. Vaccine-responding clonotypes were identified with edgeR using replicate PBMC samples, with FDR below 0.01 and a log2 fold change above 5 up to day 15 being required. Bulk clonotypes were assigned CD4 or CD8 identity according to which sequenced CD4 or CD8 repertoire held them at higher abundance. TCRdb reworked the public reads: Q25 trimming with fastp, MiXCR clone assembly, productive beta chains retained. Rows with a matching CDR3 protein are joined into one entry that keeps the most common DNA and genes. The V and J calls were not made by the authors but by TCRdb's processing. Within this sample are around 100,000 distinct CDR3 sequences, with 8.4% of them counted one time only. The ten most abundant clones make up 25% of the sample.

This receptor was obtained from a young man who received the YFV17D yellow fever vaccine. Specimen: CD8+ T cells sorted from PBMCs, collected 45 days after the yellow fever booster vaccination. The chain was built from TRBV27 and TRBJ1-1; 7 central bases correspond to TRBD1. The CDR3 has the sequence CASSLEGAHTEAFF. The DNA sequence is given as TGTGCCAGCAGTTTAGAGGGGGCGCACACTGAAGCTTTCTTT.